The present entry profiles one T cell receptor beta chain with its context. This entry is derived from a study of CD8 T cells in Susac syndrome. V was trimmed by 3 bases and J by 3 bases, leaving 14 bases between them. The CDR3 has 15 amino acids. Germline lookup yields CDR1 ENHRY and CDR2 SYGVKD. RNA amounts of roughly 0.5 to 1 ug underwent reverse transcription with random hexamers. TCRdb re-derived calls from the immunoSEQ multiplex PCR reads in MiXCR, one entry per CDR3 protein. The data contain some 150,000 distinct CDR3 sequences, approximately 95% of them seen just once; the ten biggest clones take up roughly 0.14%.

The sequencing sample was made of CD4+ T cells from PBMCs. J is TRBJ1-2 and V is TRBV10-3; no reliable D call. The sequence was collected from a human donor with Susac syndrome. Here the CDR3 reads CAISDRVESDYGYTF. In nucleotides, the CDR3 is TGTGCCATCAGTGACCGAGTGGAATCAGACTATGGCTACACCTTC.